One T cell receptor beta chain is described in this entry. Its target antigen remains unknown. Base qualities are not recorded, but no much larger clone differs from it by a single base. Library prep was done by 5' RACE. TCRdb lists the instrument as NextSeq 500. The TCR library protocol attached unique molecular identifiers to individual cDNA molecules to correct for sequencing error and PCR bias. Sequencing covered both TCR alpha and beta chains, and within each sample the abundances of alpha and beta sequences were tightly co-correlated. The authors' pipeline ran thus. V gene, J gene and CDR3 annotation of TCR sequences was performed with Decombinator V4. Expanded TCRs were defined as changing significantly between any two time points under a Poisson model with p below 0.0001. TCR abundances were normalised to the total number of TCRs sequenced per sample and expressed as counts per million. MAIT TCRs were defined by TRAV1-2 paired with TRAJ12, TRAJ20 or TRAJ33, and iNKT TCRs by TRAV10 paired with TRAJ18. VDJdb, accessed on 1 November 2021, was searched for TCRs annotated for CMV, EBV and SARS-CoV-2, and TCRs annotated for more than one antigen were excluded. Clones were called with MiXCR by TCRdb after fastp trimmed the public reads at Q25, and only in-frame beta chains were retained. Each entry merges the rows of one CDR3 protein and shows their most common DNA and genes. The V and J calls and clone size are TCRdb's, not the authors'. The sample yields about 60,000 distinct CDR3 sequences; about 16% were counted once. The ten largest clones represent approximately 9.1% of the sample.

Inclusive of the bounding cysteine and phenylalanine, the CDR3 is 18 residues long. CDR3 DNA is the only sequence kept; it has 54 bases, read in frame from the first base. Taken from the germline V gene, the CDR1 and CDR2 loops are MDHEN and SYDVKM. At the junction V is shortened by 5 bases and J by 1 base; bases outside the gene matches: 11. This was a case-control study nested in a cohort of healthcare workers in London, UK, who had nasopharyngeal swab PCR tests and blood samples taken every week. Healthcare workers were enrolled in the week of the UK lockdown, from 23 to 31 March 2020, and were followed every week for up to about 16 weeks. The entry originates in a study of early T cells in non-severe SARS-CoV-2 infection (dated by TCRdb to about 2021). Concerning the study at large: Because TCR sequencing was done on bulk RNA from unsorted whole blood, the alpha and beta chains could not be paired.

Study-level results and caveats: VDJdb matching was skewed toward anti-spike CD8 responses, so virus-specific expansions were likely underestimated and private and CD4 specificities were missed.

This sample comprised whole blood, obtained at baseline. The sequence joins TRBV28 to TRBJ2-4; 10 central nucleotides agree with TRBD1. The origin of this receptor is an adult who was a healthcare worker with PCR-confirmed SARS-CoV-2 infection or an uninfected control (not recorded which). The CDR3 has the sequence CASSLGQGIDGAKNIQYF. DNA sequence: TGTGCCAGCAGTCTGGGACAGGGGATTGATGGGGCCAAAAACATTCAGTACTTC.